The clone carrying this TCR beta chain has more than one count but fewer than ten. What it recognizes is unknown. TCRdb re-called the 5' RACE reads through MiXCR, storing one row per CDR3 protein. The sample lists fewer than 500,000 distinct CDR3 sequences, roughly 26% occurring once. The data originate from a study of CD8 T cells in ankylosing spondylitis. Findings and caveats of the study: Apparently characteristic of ankylosing spondylitis blood was a TCR beta motif (fewer than ten highly homologous variants). Reactive arthritis synovial fluid and blood previously showed some of these motif variants.

With 5 bases clipped from V and 4 bases from J, the junction kept 5 bases outside the gene matches. This CDR3 spans 14 amino acids. CDR1 SGHTA and CDR2 FQGNSA come from the germline V gene. This clonotype was obtained from a male donor with ankylosing spondylitis. J is TRBJ2-7 and V is TRBV7-2; TRBD2 aligns across 10 bases. Sequencing input: blood, either unsorted or a sorted T cell fraction (not recorded which). The CDR3 region has the DNA TGTGCCAGCAGCCCTAGCGGGAGTGGGTACGAGCAGTACGTC. As protein: CASSPSGSGYEQYV.